This T cell receptor (beta chain) stems from a study of blood T cell repertoires in COVID-19. Study-level information: Specimens from acute and convalescent COVID-19 originated in the United States, Italy and Spain. T cells, B-cell-depleted T cells, or PBMCs supplied cDNA or gDNA.

Sequencing was performed with immunoSEQ multiplex PCR; in TCRdb, only in-frame clones are kept and a portion is missing. This sample yields 50,000 to 70,000 clones, of which around 79% are seen a single time; roughly 3.2% belongs to the top ten. The CDR3 contains 15 residues. The V gene end was trimmed by 1 base and the J gene end by 4 bases; junction bases not matched to a gene: 4. CDR1 and CDR2 (germline): LNHDA, SQIVND (reference sequence). The chain employs TRBV19 and TRBJ1-5; 7 positions match TRBD1. Sequenced material: peripheral blood. The sequence was obtained from a man between 60 and 75 years old with acute or convalescent COVID-19. CDR3 sequence reads: CASSIGGQPNQPQHF. Written as DNA, the CDR3 is TGTGCCAGTAGTATAGGGGGACAGCCTAATCAGCCCCAGCATTTT.